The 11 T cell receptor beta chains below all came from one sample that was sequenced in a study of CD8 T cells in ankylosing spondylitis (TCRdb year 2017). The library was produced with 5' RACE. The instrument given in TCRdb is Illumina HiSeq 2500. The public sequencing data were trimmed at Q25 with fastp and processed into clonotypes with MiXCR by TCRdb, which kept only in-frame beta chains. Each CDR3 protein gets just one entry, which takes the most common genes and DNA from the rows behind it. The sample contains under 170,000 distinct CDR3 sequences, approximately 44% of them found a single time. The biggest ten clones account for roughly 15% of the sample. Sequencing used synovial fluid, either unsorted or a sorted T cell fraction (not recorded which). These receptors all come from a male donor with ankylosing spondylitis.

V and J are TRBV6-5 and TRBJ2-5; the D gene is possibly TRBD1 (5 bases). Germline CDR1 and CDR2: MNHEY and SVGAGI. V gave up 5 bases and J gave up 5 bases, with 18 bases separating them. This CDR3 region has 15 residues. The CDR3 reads CASSNYYGAEETQYF. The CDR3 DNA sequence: TGTGCCAGCAGTAACTACTATGGGGCGGAGGAGACCCAGTACTTC.

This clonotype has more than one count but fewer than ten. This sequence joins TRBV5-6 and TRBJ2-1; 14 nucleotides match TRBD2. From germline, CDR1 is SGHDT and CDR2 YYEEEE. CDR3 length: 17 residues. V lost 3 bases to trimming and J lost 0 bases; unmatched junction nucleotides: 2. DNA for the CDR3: TGTGCCAGCAGCTGGACTAGCGGGGGGCCCTCCTACAATGAGCAGTTCTTC. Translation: CASSWTSGGPSYNEQFF.

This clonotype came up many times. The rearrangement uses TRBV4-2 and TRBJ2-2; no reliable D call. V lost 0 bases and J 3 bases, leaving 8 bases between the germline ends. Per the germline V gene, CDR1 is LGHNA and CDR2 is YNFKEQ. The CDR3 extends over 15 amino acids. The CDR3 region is CASSQDGLHTGELFF. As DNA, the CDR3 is TGTGCCAGCAGCCAAGATGGGCTCCACACCGGGGAGCTGTTTTTT.

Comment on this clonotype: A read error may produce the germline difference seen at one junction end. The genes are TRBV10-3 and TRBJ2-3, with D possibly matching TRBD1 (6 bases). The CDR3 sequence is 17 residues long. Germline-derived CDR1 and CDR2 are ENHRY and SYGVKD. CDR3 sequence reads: CAISTHRDKQDTDTQYF. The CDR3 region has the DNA TGCGCCATCAGTACACATCGGGACAAACAGGACACAGATACGCAGTATTTT.

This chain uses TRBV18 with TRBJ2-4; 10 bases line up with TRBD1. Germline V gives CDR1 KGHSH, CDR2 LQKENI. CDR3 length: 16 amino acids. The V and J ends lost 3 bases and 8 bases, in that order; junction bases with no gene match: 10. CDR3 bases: TGTGCCAGCTCACCTCCATGGACAGGGGGATCACACATTCAGTACTTC. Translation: CASSPPWTGGSHIQYF.

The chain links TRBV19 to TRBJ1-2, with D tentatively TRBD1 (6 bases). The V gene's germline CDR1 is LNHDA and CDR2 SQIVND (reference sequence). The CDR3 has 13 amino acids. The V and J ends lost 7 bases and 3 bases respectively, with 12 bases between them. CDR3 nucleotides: TGTGCCAGTATCAACAGGGAAGACTATGGCTACACCTTC. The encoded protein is CASINREDYGYTF.

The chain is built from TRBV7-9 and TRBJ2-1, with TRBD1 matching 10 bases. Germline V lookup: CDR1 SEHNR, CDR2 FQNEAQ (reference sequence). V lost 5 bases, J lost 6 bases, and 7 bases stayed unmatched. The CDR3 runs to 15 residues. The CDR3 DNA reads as TGTGCCAGCAGCCCCGGGACAGGGGCCCTCAATGAGCAGTTCTTC. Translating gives CASSPGTGALNEQFF.

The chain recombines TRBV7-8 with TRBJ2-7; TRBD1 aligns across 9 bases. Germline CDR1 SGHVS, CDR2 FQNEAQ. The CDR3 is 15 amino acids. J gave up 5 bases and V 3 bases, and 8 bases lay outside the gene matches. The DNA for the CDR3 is TGTGCCAGCAGCTTGAATCCGGGACAGGGCAACGAGCAGTACTTC. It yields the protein CASSLNPGQGNEQYF.

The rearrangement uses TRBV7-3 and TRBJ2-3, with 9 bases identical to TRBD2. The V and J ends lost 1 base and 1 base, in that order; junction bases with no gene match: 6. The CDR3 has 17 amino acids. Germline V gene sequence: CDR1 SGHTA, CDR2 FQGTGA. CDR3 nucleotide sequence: TGTGCCAGCAGCTTAATGGTTTCTAGCGGGGGCACAGATACGCAGTATTTT. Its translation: CASSLMVSSGGTDTQYF.

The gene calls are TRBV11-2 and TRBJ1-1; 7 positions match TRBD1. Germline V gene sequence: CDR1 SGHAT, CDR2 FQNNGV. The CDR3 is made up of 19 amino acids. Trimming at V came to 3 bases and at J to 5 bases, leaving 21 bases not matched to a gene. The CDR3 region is CASSLSLAQRQGGETEAFF. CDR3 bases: TGTGCCAGCAGCTTGTCCTTGGCTCAGAGACAAGGGGGCGAAACTGAAGCTTTCTTT.

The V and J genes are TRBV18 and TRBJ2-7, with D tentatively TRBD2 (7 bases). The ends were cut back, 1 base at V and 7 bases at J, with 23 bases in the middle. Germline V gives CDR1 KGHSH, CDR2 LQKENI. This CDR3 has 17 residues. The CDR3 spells CASSPLGGGPYPGEQYF. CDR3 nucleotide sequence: TGTGCCAGCTCACCACTGGGCGGGGGCCCCTACCCTGGGGAGCAGTACTTC.